This T cell receptor beta chain was captured by sequencing in a study of T cells in Graves' hyperthyroidism and ophthalmopathy. TCR beta CDR3 regions were amplified from RNA transcripts. Primed by the HTBI set, a first-round RT-PCR was run on the TCR CDR3. TCRdb re-derived calls from the multiplex PCR reads in MiXCR, one entry per CDR3 protein. The profile shows under 450,000 distinct CDR3 sequences, 13% of them singletons. CDR3 length: 14 residues. J lost 5 bases, V lost 9 bases, and 10 bases had no gene match. The germline gives CDR1 MNHEY, CDR2 SMNVEV (reference sequence). The sample holds many counts of this clonotype. The PBMCs were sourced from fresh peripheral blood (10 ml).

V usage is TRBV27 and J usage is TRBJ2-5; TRBD2 agrees at 9 bases. The sample taken for sequencing was blood. The receptor was derived from a man aged 25 to 40 with Graves' hyperthyroidism that later progressed to Graves' ophthalmopathy. The CDR3 spells CASRSGGPWETQYF. CDR3 DNA: TGTGCCAGTAGGAGCGGGGGGCCTTGGGAGACCCAGTACTTC.